Presented here are 2 T cell receptor beta chains from one specimen sequenced in a study of CD8 T cells in ankylosing spondylitis. In TCRdb, the 5' RACE reads were re-called with MiXCR into one record per CDR3 protein. The sample lists about 130,000 distinct CDR3 sequences; approximately 9.9% were seen once. Sequencing was carried out using blood, either unsorted or a sorted T cell fraction (not recorded which). Source of these receptors: a male donor with ankylosing spondylitis or in good health (not recorded which).

This clonotype was recorded at least ten times. This chain connects TRBV19 to TRBJ1-1, with 7 bases matching TRBD1. The germline CDR1 and CDR2 sequences are LNHDA and SQIVND (reference sequence). The CDR3 is made up of 15 amino acids. Trimming cost V 7 bases and J 2 bases; bases outside gene matches: 10. The CDR3 protein is CASTAGGFGNTEAFF. The CDR3 region has the DNA TGTGCCAGTACGGCAGGGGGTTTTGGCAACACTGAAGCTTTCTTT.

This clonotype was seen a few times. This sequence joins TRBV7-9 and TRBJ1-5, with TRBD1 matching 8 bases. The germline CDR1 and CDR2 sequences are SEHNR and FQNEAQ (reference sequence). The V segment lost 6 bases and the J segment 2 bases; nucleotides outside the gene matches: 12. The CDR3 covers 17 residues. The CDR3 loop is CASSQQGRGPRNQPQHF. In DNA, the CDR3 is TGTGCCAGCAGTCAACAGGGCAGGGGGCCTCGCAATCAGCCCCAGCATTTT.